The clone carrying this T cell receptor (beta chain) was counted ten times or more. Its specificity is unknown. The data originate from a study of early T cells in non-severe SARS-CoV-2 infection. Turning to the study itself: Sequencing was performed on bulk RNA from unsorted whole blood, leaving chains unpaired.

Deletions cut 7 bases from V and 4 bases from J, with 12 bases between. Germline V gene data show CDR1 as SGHRS and CDR2 as YFSETQ. The CDR3 has 12 residues. Researchers tagged individual cDNA molecules with unique molecular identifiers. From the 5' RACE reads, TCRdb called clonotypes with MiXCR, one entry per CDR3 protein. The sample holds more than 65,000 distinct CDR3 sequences, roughly 13% seen once. General study points: Private and CD4 specificities were missed by VDJdb matching, which favored anti-spike CD8 responses.

The TCR comes from an adult who was a healthcare worker with PCR-confirmed SARS-CoV-2 infection or an uninfected control (not recorded which). V usage is TRBV5-1 and J usage is TRBJ2-7; D gene uncertain. Sequenced material: whole blood. The CDR3 bases are TGCGCCAGCTCCGGTGACGGTTACGAGCAGTACTTC. Its translation: CASSGDGYEQYF. The full variable domain, in which reference TRBV5-1 and TRBJ2-7 provide the parts outside the CDR3, is KAGVTQTPRYLIKTRGQQVTLSCSPISGHRSVSWYQQTPGQGLQFLFEYFSETQRNKGNFPGRFSGRQFSNSRSEMNVSTLELGDSALYLCASSGDGYEQYFGPGTRLTVT.